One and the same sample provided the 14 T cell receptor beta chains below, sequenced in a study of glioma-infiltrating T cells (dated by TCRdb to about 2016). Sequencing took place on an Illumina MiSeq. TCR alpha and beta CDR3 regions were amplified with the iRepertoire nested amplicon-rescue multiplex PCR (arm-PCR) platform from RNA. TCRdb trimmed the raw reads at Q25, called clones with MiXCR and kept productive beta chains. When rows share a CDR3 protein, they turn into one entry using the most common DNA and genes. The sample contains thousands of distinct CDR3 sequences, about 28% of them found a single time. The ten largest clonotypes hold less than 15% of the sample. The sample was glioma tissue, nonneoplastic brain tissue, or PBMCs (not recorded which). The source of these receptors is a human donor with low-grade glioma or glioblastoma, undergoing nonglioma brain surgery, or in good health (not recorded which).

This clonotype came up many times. CDR3 coding DNA: TGTGCCACCCAAGTAGGTCCGGGGGACGGCACTGAAGCTTTCTTT. Its protein is CATQVGPGDGTEAFF. This chain uses TRBV19 with TRBJ1-1; tentatively, D is TRBD1 (5 bases). The V end was cut by 10 bases, the J end by 4 bases, with 22 bases between. In germline, CDR1 is LNHDA, CDR2 SQIVND (reference sequence). The CDR3 is 15 amino acids. Using reference TRBV19 and TRBJ1-1 for the parts outside the CDR3, the full variable domain is DGGITQSPKYLFRKEGQNVTLSCEQNLNHDAMYWYRQDPGQGLRLIYYSQIVNDFQKGDIAEGYSVSREKKESFPLTVTSAQKNPTAFYLCATQVGPGDGTEAFFGQGTRLTVV.

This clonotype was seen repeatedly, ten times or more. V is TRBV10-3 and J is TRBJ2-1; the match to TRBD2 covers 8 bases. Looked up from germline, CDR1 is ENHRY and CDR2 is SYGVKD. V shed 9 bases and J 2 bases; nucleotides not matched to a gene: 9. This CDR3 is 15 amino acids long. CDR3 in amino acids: CAMAWDSGTYNEQFF. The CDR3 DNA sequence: TGTGCCATGGCTTGGGATAGCGGGACCTACAATGAGCAGTTCTTC.

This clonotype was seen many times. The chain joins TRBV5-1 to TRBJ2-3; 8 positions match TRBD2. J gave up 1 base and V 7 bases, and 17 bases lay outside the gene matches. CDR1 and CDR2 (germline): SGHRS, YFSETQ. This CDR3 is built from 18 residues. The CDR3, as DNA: TGCGCCAGCGCCCCGGCGGGAGGCAGAACTGGACGCACAGATACGCAGTATTTT. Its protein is CASAPAGGRTGRTDTQYF. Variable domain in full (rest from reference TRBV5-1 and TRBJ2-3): KAGVTQTPRYLIKTRGQQVTLSCSPISGHRSVSWYQQTPGQGLQFLFEYFSETQRNKGNFPGRFSGRQFSNSRSEMNVSTLELGDSALYLCASAPAGGRTGRTDTQYFGPGTRLTVL.

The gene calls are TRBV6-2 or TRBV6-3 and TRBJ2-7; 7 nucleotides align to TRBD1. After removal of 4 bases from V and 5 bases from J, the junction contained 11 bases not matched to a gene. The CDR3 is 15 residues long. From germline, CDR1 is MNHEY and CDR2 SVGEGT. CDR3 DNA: TGTGCCAGCAGTTCAGTTTCAGGGGGAGTCAACGAGCAGTACTTC. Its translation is CASSSVSGGVNEQYF.

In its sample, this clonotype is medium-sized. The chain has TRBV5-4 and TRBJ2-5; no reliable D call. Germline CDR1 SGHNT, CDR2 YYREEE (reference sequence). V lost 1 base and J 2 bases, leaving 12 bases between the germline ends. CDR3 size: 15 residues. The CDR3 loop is CASSLYDGRQETQYF. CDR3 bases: TGTGCCAGCAGCTTGTATGACGGAAGACAAGAGACCCAGTACTTC.

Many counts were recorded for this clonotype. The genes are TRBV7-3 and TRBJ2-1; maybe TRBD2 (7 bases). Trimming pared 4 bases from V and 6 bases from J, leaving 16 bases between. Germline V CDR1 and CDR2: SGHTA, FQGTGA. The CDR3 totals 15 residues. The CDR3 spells CASSSGGLVGNEQFF. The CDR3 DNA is TGTGCCAGCAGCTCCGGGGGGCTAGTCGGCAATGAGCAGTTCTTC. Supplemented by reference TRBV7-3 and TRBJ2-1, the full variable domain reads GAGVSQTPSNKVTEKGKYVELRCDPISGHTALYWYRQSLGQGPEFLIYFQGTGAADDSGLPNDRFFAVRPEGSVSTLKIQRTERGDSAVYLCASSSGGLVGNEQFFGPGTRLTVL.

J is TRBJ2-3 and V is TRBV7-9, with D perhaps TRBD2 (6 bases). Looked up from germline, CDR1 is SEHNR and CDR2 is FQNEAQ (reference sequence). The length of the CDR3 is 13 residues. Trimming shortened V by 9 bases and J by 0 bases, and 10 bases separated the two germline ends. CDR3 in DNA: TGTGCCAGGGAGGGAATTAGCACAGATACGCAGTATTTT. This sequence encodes CAREGISTDTQYF.

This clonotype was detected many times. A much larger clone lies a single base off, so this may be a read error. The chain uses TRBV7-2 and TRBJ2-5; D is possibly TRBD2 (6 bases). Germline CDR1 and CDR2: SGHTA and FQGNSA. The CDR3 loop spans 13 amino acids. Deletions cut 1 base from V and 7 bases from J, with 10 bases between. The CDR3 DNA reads TGTGCCAGCAGCTTAGATTGGCGGGGGACCCAGTACTTC. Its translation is CASSLDWRGTQYF.

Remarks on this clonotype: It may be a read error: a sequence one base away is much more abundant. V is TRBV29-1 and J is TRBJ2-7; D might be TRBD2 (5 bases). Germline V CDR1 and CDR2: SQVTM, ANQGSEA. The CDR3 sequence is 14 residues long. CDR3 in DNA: TGCAGCGTTGTGCTACTAGGCAACCCCTACGAGGAGTACTTC. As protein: CSVVLLGNPYEEYF.

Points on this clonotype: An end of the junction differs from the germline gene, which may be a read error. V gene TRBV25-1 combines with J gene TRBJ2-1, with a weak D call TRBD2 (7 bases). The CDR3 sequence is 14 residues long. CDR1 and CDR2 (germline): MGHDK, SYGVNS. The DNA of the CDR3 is TGTGCCAGCGCTTGGGGGGGGGCGGCGAATGGGCAGTTCTTC. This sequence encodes CASAWGGAANGQFF. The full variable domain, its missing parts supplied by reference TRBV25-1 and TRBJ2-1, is EADIYQTPRYLVIGTGKKITLECSQTMGHDKMYWYQQDPGMELHLIHYSYGVNSTEKGDLSSESTVSRIRTEHFPLTLESARPSHTSQYLCASAWGGAANGQFFGPGTRLTVL.

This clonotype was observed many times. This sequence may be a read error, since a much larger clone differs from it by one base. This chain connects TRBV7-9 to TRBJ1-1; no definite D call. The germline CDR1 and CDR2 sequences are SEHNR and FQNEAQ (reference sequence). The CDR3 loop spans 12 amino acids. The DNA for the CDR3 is TGTGCCAACAGCTTCTTTACAGAAGAAGCTTTCTTT. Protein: CANSFFTEEAFF.

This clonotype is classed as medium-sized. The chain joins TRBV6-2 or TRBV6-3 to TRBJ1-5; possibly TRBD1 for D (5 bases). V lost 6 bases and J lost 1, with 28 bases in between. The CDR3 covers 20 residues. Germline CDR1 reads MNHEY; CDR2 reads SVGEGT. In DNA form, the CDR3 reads TGTGCCAGCAGACCCCAGACGGGGGGTCTCGACATAGGAAGCAATCAGCCCCAGCATTTT. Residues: CASRPQTGGLDIGSNQPQHF.

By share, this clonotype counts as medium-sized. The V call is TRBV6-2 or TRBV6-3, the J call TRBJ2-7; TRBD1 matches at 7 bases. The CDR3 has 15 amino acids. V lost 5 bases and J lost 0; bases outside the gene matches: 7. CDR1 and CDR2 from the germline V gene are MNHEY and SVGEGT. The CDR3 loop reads CASSGPGTVSYEQYF. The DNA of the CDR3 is TGTGCCAGCAGTGGGCCCGGGACAGTCTCCTACGAGCAGTACTTC.

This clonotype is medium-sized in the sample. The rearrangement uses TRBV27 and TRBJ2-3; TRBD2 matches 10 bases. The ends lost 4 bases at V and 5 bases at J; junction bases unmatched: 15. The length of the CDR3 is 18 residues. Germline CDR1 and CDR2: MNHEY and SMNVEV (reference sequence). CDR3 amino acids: CASSSRGGLALAVDTQYF. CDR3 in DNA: TGTGCCAGCAGTTCCCGGGGGGGACTAGCGTTAGCGGTAGATACGCAGTATTTT.